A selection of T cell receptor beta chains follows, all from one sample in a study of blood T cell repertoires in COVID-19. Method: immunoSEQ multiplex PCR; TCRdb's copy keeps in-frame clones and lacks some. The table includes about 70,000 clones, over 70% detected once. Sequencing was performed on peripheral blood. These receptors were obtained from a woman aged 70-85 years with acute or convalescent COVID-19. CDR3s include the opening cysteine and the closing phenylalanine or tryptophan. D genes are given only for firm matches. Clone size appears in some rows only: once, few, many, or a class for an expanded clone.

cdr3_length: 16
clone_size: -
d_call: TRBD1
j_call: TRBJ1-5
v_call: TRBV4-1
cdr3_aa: CASSITDRASNQPQHF
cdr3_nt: TGCGCCAGCAGCATCACTGACAGGGCGAGCAATCAGCCCCAGCATTTT

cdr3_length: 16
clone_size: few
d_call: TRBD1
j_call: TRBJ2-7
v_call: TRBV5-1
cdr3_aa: CASSDALTGGSYEQYF
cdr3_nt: TGCGCCAGCAGCGACGCATTGACAGGGGGGAGCTACGAGCAGTACTTC

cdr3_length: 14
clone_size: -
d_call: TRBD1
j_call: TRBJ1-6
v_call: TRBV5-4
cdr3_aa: CASSLQGAGSPLHF
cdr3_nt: TGTGCCAGCAGCTTACAGGGGGCAGGCTCACCCCTCCACTTT

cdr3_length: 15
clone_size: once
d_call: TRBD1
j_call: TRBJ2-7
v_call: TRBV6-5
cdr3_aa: CASTNSGQTKYEQYF
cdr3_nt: TGTGCCAGCACCAATTCGGGACAGACCAAATACGAGCAGTACTTC

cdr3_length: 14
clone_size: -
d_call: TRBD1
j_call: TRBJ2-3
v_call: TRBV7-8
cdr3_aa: CASSRDRGTDTQYF
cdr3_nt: TGTGCCAGCAGCCGCGACAGGGGGACAGATACGCAGTATTTT

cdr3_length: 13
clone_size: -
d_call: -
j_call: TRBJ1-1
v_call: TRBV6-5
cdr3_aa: CASSNTGNTEAFF
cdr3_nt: TGTGCCAGCAGTAATACAGGAAACACTGAAGCTTTCTTT

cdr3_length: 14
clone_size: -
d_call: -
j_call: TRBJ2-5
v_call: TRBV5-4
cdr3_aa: CASSIGTTQETQYF
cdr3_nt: TGTGCCAGCAGCATCGGGACAACACAAGAGACCCAGTACTTC

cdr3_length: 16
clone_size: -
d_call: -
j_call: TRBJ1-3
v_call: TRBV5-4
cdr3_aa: CASSHGGGRSGNTIYF
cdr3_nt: TGTGCCAGCAGCCACGGCGGGGGGCGATCTGGAAACACCATATATTTT

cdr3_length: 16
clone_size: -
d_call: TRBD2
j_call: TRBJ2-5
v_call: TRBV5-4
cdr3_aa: CASSPGASGRGETQYF
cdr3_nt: TGTGCCAGCAGCCCGGGGGCTAGCGGGAGGGGGGAGACCCAGTACTTC

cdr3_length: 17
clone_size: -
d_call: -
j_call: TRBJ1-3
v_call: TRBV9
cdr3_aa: CASSVFDRFDSGNTIYF
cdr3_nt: TGTGCCAGCAGCGTTTTCGACAGATTTGACTCTGGAAACACCATATATTTT

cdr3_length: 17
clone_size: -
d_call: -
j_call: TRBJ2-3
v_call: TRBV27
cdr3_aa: CASSPKAGTLRTDTQYF
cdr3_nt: TGTGCCAGCAGTCCCAAAGCCGGGACACTTCGCACAGATACGCAGTATTTT

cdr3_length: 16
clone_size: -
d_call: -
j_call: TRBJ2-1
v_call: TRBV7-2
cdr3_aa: CASSLLGRASANEQFF
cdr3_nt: TGTGCCAGCAGCTTATTGGGGAGAGCGTCTGCCAATGAGCAGTTCTTC

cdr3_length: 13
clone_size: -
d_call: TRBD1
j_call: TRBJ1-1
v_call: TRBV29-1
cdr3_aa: CSVKTGANTEAFF
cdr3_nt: TGCAGCGTTAAAACAGGGGCGAACACTGAAGCTTTCTTT

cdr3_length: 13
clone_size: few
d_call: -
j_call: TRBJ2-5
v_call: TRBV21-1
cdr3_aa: CASSPRQEETQYF
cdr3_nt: TGTGCCAGCAGCCCCCGACAGGAAGAGACCCAGTACTTC

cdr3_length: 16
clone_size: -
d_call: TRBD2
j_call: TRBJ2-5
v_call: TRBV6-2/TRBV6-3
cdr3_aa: CASSYYSGGMQETQYF
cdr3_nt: TGTGCCAGCAGTTATTACAGCGGGGGGATGCAAGAGACCCAGTACTTC

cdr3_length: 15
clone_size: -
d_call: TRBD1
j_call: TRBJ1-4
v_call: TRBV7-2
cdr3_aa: CASSSYRGTGEKLFF
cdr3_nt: TGTGCCAGCAGCTCCTACAGGGGGACGGGTGAAAAACTGTTTTTT

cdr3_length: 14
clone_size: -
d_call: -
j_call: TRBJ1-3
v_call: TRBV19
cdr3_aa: CASSPRGTGNTIYF
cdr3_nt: TGTGCCAGTAGCCCCCGGGGGACCGGAAACACCATATATTTT

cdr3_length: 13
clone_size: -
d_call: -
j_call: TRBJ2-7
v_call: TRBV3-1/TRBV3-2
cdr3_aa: CASSHRQGNEQYF
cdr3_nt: TGTGCCAGCAGCCATAGGCAGGGAAACGAGCAGTACTTC

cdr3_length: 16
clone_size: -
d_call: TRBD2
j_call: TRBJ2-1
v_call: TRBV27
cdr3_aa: CASSTRTSGGYNEQFF
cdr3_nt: TGTGCCAGCAGTACGAGGACTAGCGGGGGCTACAATGAGCAGTTCTTC

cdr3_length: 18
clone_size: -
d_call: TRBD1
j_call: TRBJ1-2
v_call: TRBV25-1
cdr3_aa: CASSAWDGDTGENYGYTF
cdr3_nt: TGTGCCAGCAGTGCCTGGGATGGGGACACAGGGGAAAACTATGGCTACACCTTC

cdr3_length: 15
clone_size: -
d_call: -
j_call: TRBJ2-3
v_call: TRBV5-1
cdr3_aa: CASTPGEGWTDTQYF
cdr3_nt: TGCGCCAGCACCCCAGGGGAGGGCTGGACAGATACGCAGTATTTT

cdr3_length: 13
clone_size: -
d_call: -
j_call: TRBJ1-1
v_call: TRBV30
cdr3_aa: CAWSRGGYTEAFF
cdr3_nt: TGTGCCTGGAGCCGAGGGGGTTACACTGAAGCTTTCTTT

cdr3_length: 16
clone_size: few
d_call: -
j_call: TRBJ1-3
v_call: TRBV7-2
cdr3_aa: CASSLEPPGSGNTIYF
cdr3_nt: TGTGCCAGCAGCTTAGAACCCCCCGGTTCTGGAAACACCATATATTTT

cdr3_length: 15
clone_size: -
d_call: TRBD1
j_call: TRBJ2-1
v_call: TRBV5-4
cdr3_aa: CASTPPDRGLDEQFF
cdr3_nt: TGTGCCAGCACCCCCCCCGACAGGGGCTTGGATGAGCAGTTCTTC

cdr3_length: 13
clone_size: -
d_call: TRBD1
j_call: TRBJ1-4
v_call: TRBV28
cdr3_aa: CASNRQGNEKLFF
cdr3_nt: TGTGCCAGTAATCGACAGGGGAATGAAAAACTGTTTTTT

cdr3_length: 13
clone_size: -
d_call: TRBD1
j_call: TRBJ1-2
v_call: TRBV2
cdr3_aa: CASSDRQGGGYTF
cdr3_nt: TGTGCCAGCAGTGATCGACAGGGAGGTGGCTACACCTTC

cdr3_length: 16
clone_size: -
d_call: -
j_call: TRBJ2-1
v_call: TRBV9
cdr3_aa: CASSPPPRTEGAEQFF
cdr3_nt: TGTGCCAGCAGCCCCCCGCCGAGAACAGAGGGTGCCGAGCAGTTCTTC

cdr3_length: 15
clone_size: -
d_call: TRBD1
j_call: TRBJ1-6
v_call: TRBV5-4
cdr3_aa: CASSNRQGPGSPLHF
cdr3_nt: TGTGCCAGCAGCAACCGACAGGGACCGGGTTCACCCCTCCACTTT

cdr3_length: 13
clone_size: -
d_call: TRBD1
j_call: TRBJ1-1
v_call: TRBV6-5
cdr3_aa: CASKDRGGTEAFF
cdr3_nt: TGTGCCAGCAAGGACAGGGGCGGCACTGAAGCTTTCTTT

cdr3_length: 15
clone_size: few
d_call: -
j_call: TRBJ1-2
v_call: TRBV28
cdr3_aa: CASTPGSTTLYGYTF
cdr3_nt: TGTGCCAGTACCCCCGGGAGCACGACCCTATATGGCTACACCTTC

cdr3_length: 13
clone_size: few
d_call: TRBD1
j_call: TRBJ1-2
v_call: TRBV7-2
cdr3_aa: CASSSTQGGGYTF
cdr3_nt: TGTGCCAGCAGCTCCACACAGGGGGGCGGCTACACCTTC

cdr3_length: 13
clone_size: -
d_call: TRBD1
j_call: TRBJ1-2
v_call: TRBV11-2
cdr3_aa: CASSTGGNYGYTF
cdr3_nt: TGTGCCAGCAGCACAGGGGGTAACTATGGCTACACCTTC

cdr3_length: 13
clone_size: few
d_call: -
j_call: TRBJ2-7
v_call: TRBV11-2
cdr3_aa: CASSEGPIVEQYF
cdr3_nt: TGTGCCTCTAGCGAGGGACCAATAGTCGAGCAGTACTTC

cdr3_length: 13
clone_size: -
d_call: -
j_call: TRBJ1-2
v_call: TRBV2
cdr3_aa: CASSEVQAYGYTF
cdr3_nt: TGTGCCAGCAGTGAAGTCCAGGCCTATGGCTACACCTTC

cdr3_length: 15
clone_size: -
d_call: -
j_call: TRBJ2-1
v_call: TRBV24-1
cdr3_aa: CATSEPGLAGSRQFF
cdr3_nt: TGTGCCACCAGTGAGCCCGGACTGGCGGGGAGTCGGCAGTTCTTC

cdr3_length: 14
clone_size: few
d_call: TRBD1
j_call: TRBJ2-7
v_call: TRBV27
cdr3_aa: CASSLYTGGYEQYF
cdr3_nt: TGTGCCAGCAGTTTATATACAGGGGGCTACGAGCAGTACTTC

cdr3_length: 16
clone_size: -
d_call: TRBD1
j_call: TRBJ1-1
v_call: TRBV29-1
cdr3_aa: CSVGELKRDRGYKAFF
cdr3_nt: TGCAGCGTTGGTGAATTGAAACGGGACAGGGGGTACAAAGCTTTCTTT

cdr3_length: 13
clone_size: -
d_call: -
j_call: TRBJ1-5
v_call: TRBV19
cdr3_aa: CASRWSRDQPQHF
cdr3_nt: TGTGCCAGTAGGTGGTCCAGGGATCAGCCCCAGCATTTT

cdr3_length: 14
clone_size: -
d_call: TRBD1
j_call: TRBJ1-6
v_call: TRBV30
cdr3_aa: CAWSVDRVNSPLHF
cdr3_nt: TGTGCCTGGAGTGTAGACAGGGTGAATTCACCCCTCCACTTT

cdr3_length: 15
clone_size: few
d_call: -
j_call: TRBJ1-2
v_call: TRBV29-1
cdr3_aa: CSVDTGGEANYGYTF
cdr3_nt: TGCAGCGTTGACACCGGGGGGGAAGCTAACTATGGCTACACCTTC

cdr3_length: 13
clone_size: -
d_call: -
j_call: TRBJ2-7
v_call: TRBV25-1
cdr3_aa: CASKRQESYEQYF
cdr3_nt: TGTGCCAGCAAGCGACAGGAATCCTACGAGCAGTACTTC

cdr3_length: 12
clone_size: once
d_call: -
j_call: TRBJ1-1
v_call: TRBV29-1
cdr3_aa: CSVVTGNTEAFF
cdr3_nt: TGCAGCGTTGTAACGGGGAACACTGAAGCTTTCTTT

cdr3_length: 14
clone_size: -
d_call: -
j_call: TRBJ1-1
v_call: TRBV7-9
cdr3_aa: CASSHTNRDTEAFF
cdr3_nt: TGTGCCAGCAGTCATACCAACAGGGACACTGAAGCTTTCTTT

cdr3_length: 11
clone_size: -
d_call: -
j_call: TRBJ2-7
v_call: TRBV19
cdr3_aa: CAKGVGDEQYF
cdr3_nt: TGTGCCAAAGGGGTTGGGGACGAGCAGTACTTC

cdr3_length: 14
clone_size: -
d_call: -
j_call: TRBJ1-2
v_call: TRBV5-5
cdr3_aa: CASSFEQAQYGYTF
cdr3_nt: TGTGCCAGCAGCTTCGAACAGGCTCAGTATGGCTACACCTTC